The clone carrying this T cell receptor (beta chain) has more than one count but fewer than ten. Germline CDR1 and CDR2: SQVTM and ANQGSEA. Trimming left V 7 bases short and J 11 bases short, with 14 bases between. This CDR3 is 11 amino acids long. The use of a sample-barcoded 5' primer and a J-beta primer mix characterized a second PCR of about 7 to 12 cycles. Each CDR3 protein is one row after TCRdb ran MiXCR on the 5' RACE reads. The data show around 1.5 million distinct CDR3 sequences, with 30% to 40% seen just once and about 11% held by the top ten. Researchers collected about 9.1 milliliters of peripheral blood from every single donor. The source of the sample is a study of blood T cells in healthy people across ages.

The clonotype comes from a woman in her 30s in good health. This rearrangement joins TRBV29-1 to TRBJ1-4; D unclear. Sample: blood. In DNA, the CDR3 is TGCAGCGCCGGGAGGGAAGGGAAACTGTTTTTT. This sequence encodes CSAGREGKLFF.